A selection of T cell receptor beta chains follows, all from one sample in a study of blood T cell repertoires in COVID-19. Using immunoSEQ multiplex PCR, the repertoire was profiled, and TCRdb retains in-frame clones only, with some absent. Of around 160,000 clones in the sample, 70% to 90% were seen once. Sequences were obtained from PBMCs or T cells enriched from blood (not recorded which). The receptors derive from a woman in her 30s with acute COVID-19. CDR3s include the opening cysteine and the closing phenylalanine or tryptophan. The D gene is left open where the match is weak. Size is omitted from some rows. Given values are once, few, many or a class for expanded clones.

16 | . | TRBJ2-7 | TRBD2 | TRBV13 | CASSLFGGGLSYEQYF | TGTGCCAGCAGCTTATTCGGCGGGGGACTTTCCTACGAGCAGTACTTC
15 | few | TRBJ1-1 | . | TRBV5-4 | CASSLDGGGAREAFF | TGTGCCAGCAGCTTGGATGGGGGGGGAGCCAGGGAAGCTTTCTTT
14 | . | TRBJ2-2 | . | TRBV27 | CASSSGSNTGELFF | TGTGCCAGCAGCTCAGGGTCAAACACCGGGGAGCTGTTTTTT
15 | . | TRBJ2-5 | . | TRBV6-5 | CASSQNPGYQETQYF | TGTGCCAGCAGCCAAAACCCAGGTTACCAAGAGACCCAGTACTTC
13 | few | TRBJ2-1 | TRBD2 | TRBV2 | CASTGVGGNEQFF | TGTGCCAGCACGGGCGTCGGGGGGAATGAGCAGTTCTTC
14 | . | TRBJ1-5 | . | TRBV2 | CASSERHENQPQHF | TGTGCCAGCAGTGAGAGACACGAAAATCAGCCCCAGCATTTT
12 | . | TRBJ1-2 | . | TRBV5-8 | CASSYMTVGYTF | TGTGCCAGCAGCTACATGACAGTTGGCTACACCTTC
14 | . | TRBJ1-1 | . | TRBV5-6 | CASSLGSRVTEAFF | TGTGCCAGCAGCTTGGGGAGCAGGGTCACTGAAGCTTTCTTT
16 | . | TRBJ2-7 | TRBD2 | TRBV16 | CASSPSGASGSFRQYF | TGTGCCAGCAGCCCGTCCGGAGCTAGCGGGAGTTTTAGGCAGTACTTC
14 | once | TRBJ2-3 | TRBD2 | TRBV6-5 | CASSWTSDTDTQYF | TGTGCCAGCAGTTGGACTAGCGACACAGATACGCAGTATTTT
14 | . | TRBJ2-7 | TRBD1 | TRBV6-1 | CASSDRGLSYEQYF | TGTGCCAGCAGTGACAGGGGGCTCTCCTACGAGCAGTACTTC
16 | . | TRBJ2-1 | TRBD2 | TRBV2 | CASNPLAGASYNEQFF | TGTGCCAGCAACCCGCTAGCGGGAGCGTCCTACAATGAGCAGTTCTTC
16 | . | TRBJ1-5 | . | TRBV15 | CATSRDPLSTDQPQHF | TGTGCCACCAGCAGAGACCCACTTTCGACTGATCAGCCCCAGCATTTT
14 | once | TRBJ1-5 | . | TRBV19 | CASRGGGGNQPQHF | TGTGCCAGTAGGGGCGGGGGTGGCAATCAGCCCCAGCATTTT
13 | . | TRBJ1-5 | . | TRBV28 | CASSLYTTQPQHF | TGTGCCAGCAGTTTATACACGACACAGCCCCAGCATTTT
16 | . | TRBJ2-1 | TRBD1 | TRBV7-3 | CASSQPGQGARDEQFF | TGTGCCAGCAGCCAACCGGGACAGGGGGCTAGGGATGAGCAGTTCTTC
19 | . | TRBJ2-1 | TRBD2 | TRBV15 | CATSRELPAGGDSYNEQFF | TGTGCCACCAGCAGGGAACTTCCGGCGGGAGGGGACTCCTACAATGAGCAGTTCTTC
16 | . | TRBJ2-7 | TRBD1 | TRBV9 | CASSFKPGQGVYEQYF | TGTGCCAGCAGCTTTAAGCCGGGACAGGGGGTCTACGAGCAGTACTTC
14 | . | TRBJ1-2 | . | TRBV19 | CASSTPASNYGYTF | TGTGCCAGTAGTACACCCGCGTCTAACTATGGCTACACCTTC
16 | . | TRBJ2-1 | TRBD1 | TRBV7-6 | CASSLGTAGGYNEQFF | TGTGCCAGCAGCTTAGGGACGGCAGGGGGCTACAATGAGCAGTTCTTC
14 | . | TRBJ1-6 | . | TRBV3-1/TRBV3-2 | CASSQGGMGSPLHF | TGTGCCAGCAGCCAGGGGGGGATGGGATCACCCCTCCACTTT
15 | few | TRBJ2-7 | TRBD1 | TRBV19 | CASSIIGTDSYEQYF | TGTGCCAGTAGTATAATTGGGACAGACTCCTACGAGCAGTACTTC
16 | few | TRBJ1-2 | . | TRBV28 | CASSSYRDTANYGYTF | TGTGCCAGCAGCTCCTACCGGGACACCGCTAACTATGGCTACACCTTC
16 | . | TRBJ1-3 | . | TRBV30 | CAWNRDSSRSGNTIYF | TGTGCCTGGAATCGAGACAGCTCCCGCTCTGGAAACACCATATATTTT
16 | . | TRBJ1-3 | . | TRBV5-1 | CASSLGPGGSGNTIYF | TGCGCCAGCAGCTTGGGGCCAGGAGGCTCTGGAAACACCATATATTTT
17 | . | TRBJ1-4 | TRBD1 | TRBV25-1 | CASSESPTGQGHEKLFF | TGTGCCAGCAGTGAATCTCCAACCGGACAGGGTCATGAAAAACTGTTTTTT
15 | . | TRBJ2-3 | . | TRBV6-4 | CASSDSAGRTDTQYF | TGTGCCAGCAGTGACTCGGCAGGGAGGACAGATACGCAGTATTTT
13 | few | TRBJ1-1 | TRBD1 | TRBV11-1 | CASSLYGTGEAFF | TGTGCCAGCAGCTTATACGGGACAGGGGAAGCTTTCTTT
15 | . | TRBJ2-7 | TRBD2 | TRBV9 | CASSPSAGGVYEQYF | TGTGCCAGCAGCCCGAGCGCGGGGGGGGTCTACGAGCAGTACTTC
15 | few | TRBJ1-4 | . | TRBV27 | CASTPQGMFGEKLFF | TGTGCCAGCACCCCCCAGGGAATGTTTGGTGAAAAACTGTTTTTT
15 | . | TRBJ2-1 | TRBD2 | TRBV29-1 | CSVGLLAEIYNEQFF | TGCAGCGTTGGACTACTAGCGGAAATATACAATGAGCAGTTCTTC
14 | . | TRBJ1-1 | . | TRBV7-6 | CASSLGGGNTEAFF | TGTGCCAGCAGCTTAGGAGGGGGTAACACTGAAGCTTTCTTT
15 | . | TRBJ2-5 | . | TRBV18 | CASSLGTHSQETQYF | TGTGCCAGCTCCCTCGGGACTCACTCCCAAGAGACCCAGTACTTC
15 | . | TRBJ1-1 | TRBD1 | TRBV5-1 | CASSLDRGALSEAFF | TGCGCCAGCAGCTTGGACAGGGGAGCGTTGAGTGAAGCTTTCTTT
14 | . | TRBJ1-3 | . | TRBV28 | CASSLGGVENTIYF | TGTGCCAGCAGTTTAGGAGGGGTGGAAAACACCATATATTTT
13 | . | TRBJ2-3 | . | TRBV7-8 | CASSPGGAYDGYF | TGTGCCAGCAGCCCAGGAGGGGCATACGATGGGTATTTT
14 | . | TRBJ1-5 | . | TRBV28 | CASTAPDRNQPQHF | TGTGCCAGCACCGCCCCTGACAGGAATCAGCCCCAGCATTTT
15 | . | TRBJ2-1 | TRBD2 | TRBV5-1 | CASSPAGGRANEQFF | TGCGCCAGCAGCCCGGCGGGCGGGAGGGCGAATGAGCAGTTCTTC
14 | . | TRBJ1-4 | . | TRBV19 | CASAPPGTNEKLFF | TGTGCCAGTGCGCCGCCAGGGACTAATGAAAAACTGTTTTTT
14 | . | TRBJ1-1 | . | TRBV28 | CASSLRGVNTEAFF | TGTGCCAGCAGTTTGCGGGGTGTAAATACTGAAGCTTTCTTT